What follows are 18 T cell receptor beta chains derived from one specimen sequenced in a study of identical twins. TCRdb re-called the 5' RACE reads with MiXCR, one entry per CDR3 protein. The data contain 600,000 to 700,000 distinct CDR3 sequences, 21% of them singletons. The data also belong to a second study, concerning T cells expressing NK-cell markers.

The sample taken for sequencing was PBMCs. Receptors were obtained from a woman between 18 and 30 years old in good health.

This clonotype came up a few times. This CDR3 is CSVDGRDMNTEAFF. The CDR3 nucleotides read TGCAGCGTTGACGGCCGAGACATGAACACTGAAGCTTTCTTT. V usage is TRBV29-1 and J usage is TRBJ1-1; D uncertain. V dropped 3 bases and J dropped 0 bases, with 11 bases sitting between them. This CDR3 spans 14 amino acids. Germline CDR1 reads SQVTM; CDR2 reads ANQGSEA.

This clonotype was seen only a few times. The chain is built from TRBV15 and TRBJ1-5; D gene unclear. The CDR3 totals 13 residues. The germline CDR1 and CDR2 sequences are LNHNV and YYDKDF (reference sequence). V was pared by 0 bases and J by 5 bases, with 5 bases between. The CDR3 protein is CATSRDVYQPQHF. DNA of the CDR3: TGTGCCACCAGCAGAGATGTTTATCAGCCCCAGCATTTT.

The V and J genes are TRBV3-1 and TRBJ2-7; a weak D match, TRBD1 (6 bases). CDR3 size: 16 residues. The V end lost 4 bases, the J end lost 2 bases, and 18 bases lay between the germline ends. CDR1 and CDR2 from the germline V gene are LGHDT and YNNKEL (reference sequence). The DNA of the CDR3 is TGTGCCAGCAGCCCGTATCTACAGGGCTCAACCTACGAGCAGTACTTC. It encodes CASSPYLQGSTYEQYF.

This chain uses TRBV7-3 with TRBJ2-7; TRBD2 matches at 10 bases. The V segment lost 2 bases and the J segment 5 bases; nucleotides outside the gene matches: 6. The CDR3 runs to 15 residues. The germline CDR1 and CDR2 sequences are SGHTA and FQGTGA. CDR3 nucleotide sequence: TGTGCCAGCAGCTTATCACTAGCGGGGCGGGACGAGCAGTACTTC. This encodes CASSLSLAGRDEQYF.

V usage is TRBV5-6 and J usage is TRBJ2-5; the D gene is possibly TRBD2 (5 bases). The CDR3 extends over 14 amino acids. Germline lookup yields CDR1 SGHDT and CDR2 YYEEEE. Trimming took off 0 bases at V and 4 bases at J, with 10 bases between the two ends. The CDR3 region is CASSLVAGRETQYF. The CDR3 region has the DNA TGTGCCAGCAGCTTGGTGGCGGGTCGAGAGACCCAGTACTTC. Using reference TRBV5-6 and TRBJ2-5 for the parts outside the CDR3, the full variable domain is DAGVTQSPTHLIKTRGQQVTLRCSPKSGHDTVSWYQQALGQGPQFIFQYYEEEERQRGNFPDRFSGHQFPNYSSELNVNALLLGDSALYLCASSLVAGRETQYFGPGTRLLVL.

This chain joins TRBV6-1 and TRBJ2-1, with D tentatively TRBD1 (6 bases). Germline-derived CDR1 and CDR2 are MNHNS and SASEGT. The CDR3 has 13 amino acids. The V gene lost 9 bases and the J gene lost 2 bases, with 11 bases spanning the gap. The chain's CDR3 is CASSWGPYNEQFF. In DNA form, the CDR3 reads TGTGCCAGTAGCTGGGGGCCCTACAATGAGCAGTTCTTC.

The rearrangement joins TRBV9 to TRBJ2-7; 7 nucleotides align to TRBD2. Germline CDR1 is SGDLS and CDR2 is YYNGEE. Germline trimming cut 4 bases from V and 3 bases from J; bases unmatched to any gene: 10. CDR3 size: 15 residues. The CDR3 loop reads CASSSEGLLGYEQYF. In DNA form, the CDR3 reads TGTGCCAGCAGCTCGGAGGGACTATTAGGCTACGAGCAGTACTTC.

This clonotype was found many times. The CDR3 spells CAISEASGDRDTQYF. In DNA, the CDR3 is TGTGCCATCAGTGAGGCTAGCGGGGACCGAGATACGCAGTATTTT. The V call is TRBV10-3, the J call TRBJ2-3, with 9 bases that match TRBD2. Germline CDR1 reads ENHRY; CDR2 reads SYGVKD. CDR3 size: 15 residues. V shed 2 bases, J shed 5 bases, and the junction held 5 bases outside the gene matches.

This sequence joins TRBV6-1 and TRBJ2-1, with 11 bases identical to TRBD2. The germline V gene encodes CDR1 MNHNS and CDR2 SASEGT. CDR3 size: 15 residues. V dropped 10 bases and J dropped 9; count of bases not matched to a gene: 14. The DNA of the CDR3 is TGTGCCACTACACTAGCGGGAGTGGCCCGGGGTGAGCAGTTCTTC. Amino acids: CATTLAGVARGEQFF.

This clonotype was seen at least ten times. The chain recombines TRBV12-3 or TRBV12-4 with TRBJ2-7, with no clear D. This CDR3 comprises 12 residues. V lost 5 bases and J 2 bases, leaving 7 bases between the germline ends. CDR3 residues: CASSRDAYEQYF. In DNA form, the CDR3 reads TGTGCCAGCAGTCGCGATGCCTACGAGCAGTACTTC.

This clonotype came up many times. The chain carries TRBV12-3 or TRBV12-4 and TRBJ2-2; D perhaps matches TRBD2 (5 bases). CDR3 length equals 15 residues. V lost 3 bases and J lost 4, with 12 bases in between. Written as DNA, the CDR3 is TGTGCCAGCAGTTTGGGGATGAGCGGCACCGGGGAGCTGTTTTTT. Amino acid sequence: CASSLGMSGTGELFF.

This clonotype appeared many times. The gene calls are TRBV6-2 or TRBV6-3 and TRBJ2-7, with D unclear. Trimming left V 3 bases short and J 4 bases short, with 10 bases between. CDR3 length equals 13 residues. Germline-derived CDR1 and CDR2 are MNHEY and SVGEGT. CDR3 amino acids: CASSYLGPYEQYF. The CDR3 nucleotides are TGTGCCAGCAGTTATCTTGGGCCGTACGAGCAGTACTTC.

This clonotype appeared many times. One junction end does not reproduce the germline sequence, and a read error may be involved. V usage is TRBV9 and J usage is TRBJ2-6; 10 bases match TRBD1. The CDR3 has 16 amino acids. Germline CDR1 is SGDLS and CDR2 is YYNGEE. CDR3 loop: CASSVGIGTGVNVLTF. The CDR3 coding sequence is TGTGCCAGCAGCGTCGGGATCGGGACAGGGGTCAACGTCCTGACTTTC.

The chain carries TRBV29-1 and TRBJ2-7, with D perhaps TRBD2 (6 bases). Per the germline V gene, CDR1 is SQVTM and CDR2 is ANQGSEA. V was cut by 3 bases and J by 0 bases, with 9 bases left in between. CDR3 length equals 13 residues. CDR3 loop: CSVDRGSSYEQYF. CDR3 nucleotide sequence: TGCAGCGTTGACCGGGGGAGCTCCTACGAGCAGTACTTC.

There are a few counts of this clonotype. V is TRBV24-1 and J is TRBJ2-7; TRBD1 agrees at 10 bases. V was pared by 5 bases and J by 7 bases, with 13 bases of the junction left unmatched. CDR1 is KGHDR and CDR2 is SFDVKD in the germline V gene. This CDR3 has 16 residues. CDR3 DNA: TGTGCCACCAGTGGGCCTCTCCGACAGGGGGCGGAGGAGCAGTACTTC. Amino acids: CATSGPLRQGAEEQYF.

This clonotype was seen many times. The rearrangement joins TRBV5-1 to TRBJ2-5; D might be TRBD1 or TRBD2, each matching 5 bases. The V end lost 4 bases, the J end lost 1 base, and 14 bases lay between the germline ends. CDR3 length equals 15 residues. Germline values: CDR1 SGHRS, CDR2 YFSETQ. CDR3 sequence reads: CASSPLGVVQETQYF. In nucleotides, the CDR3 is TGCGCCAGCAGCCCCTTGGGGGTTGTCCAAGAGACCCAGTACTTC.

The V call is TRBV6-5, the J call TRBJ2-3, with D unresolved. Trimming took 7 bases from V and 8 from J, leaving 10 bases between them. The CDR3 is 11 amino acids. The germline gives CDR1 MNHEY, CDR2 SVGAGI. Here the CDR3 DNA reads TGTGCCAGCATCGCCTCCGGTACGCAGTATTTT. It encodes CASIASGTQYF.

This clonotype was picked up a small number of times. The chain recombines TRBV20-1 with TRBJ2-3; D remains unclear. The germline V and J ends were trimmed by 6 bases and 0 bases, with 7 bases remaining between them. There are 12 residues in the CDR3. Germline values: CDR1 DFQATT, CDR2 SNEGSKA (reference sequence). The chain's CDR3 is CSAQASTDTQYF. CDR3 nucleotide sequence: TGCAGTGCCCAGGCTAGCACAGATACGCAGTATTTT.